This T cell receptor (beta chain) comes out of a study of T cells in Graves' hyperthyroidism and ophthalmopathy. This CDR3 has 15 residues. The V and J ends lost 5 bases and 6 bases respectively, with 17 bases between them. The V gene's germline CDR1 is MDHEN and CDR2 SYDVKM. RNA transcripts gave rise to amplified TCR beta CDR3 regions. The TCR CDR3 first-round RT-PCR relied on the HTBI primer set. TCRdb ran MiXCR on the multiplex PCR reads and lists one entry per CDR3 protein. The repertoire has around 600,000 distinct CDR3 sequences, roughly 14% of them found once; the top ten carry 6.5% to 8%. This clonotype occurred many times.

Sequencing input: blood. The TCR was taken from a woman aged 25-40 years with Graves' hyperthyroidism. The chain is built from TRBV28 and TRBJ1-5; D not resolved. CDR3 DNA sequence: TGTGCCAGCAGTGTCGGCACGGGGATTGGTCAGCCCCAGCATTTT. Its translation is CASSVGTGIGQPQHF. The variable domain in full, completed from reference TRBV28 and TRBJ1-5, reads DVKVTQSSRYLVKRTGEKVFLECVQDMDHENMFWYRQDPGLGLRLIYFSYDVKMKEKGDIPEGYSVSREKKERFSLILESASTNQTSMYLCASSVGTGIGQPQHFGDGTRLSIL.